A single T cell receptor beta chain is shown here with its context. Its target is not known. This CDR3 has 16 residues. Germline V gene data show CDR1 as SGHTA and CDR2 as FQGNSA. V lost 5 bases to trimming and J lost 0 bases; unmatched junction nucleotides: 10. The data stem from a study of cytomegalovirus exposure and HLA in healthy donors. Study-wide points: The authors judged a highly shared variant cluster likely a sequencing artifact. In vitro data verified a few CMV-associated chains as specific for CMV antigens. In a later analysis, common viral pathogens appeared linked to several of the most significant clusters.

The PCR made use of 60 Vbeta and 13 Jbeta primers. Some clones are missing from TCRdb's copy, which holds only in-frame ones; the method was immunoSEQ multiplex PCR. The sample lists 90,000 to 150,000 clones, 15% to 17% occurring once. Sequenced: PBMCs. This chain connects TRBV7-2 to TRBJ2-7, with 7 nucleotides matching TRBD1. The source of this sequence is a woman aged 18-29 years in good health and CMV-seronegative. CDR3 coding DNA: TGTGCCAGCAGCCCCCGGTCACAGGGGAACTCCTACGAGCAGTACTTC. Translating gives CASSPRSQGNSYEQYF.